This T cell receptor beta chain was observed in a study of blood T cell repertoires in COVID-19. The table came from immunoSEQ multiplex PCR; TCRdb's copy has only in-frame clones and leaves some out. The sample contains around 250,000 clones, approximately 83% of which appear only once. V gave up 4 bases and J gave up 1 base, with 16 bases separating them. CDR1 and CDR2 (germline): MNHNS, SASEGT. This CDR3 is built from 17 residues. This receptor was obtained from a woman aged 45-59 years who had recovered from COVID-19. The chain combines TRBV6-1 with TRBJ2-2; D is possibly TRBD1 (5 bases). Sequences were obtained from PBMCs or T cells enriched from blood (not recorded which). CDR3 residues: CASSGSSAGMNTGELFF. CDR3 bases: TGTGCCAGCAGTGGTTCGTCGGCAGGGATGAACACCGGGGAGCTGTTTTTT.